This T cell receptor beta chain appears in the sequencing data of a study of PD-1 blockade in classical Hodgkin lymphoma. In this sample, this clone turned up once. Antigen unknown. Per the germline V gene, CDR1 is MNHEY and CDR2 is SMNVEV (reference sequence). The CDR3 is 13 amino acids. The V end was cut by 2 bases, the J end by 9 bases, with 11 bases between. Described time point: cycle 4 day 1 (C4D1), after 6 weeks of nivolumab. Every patient had relapsed following autologous stem cell transplantation, and cohorts differed in brentuximab vedotin exposure. Study outcomes and limitations: Newly diagnosed patients and complete responders had comparable diversity at baseline.

Sequencing used immunoSEQ multiplex PCR; TCRdb keeps in-frame clones, though not all of them. The table has 13,000 or so clones, roughly 80% seen once; the top ten hold more than 15%. The source of this sequence is a human donor with classical Hodgkin lymphoma. The sample consisted of peripheral blood mononuclear cells (PBMCs), taken before the fourth cycle of nivolumab. This chain links TRBV27 with TRBJ1-5; D gene unclear. The chain's CDR3 is CASSLTRSWPQHF. The CDR3, as DNA: TGTGCCAGCAGTTTAACCCGCTCGTGGCCCCAGCATTTT.